This T cell receptor beta chain emerged from a study of blood T cell repertoires in COVID-19. In the study's own analysis: Estimation of nucleated cell counts relied on the amplification of reference gene primers. Using immunoSEQ multiplex PCR, the repertoire was profiled, and TCRdb retains in-frame clones only, with some absent. V and J calls and clone size are those listed in that table; D and trimming were worked out from the DNA. The table includes a few hundred thousand clones, about 81% detected once. Recruits, aged 18 to 89 years, lived in 25 or so US areas. The CDR3 spans 14 residues. Trimming cost V 4 bases and J 3 bases, with 11 bases left between them. The germline CDR1 and CDR2 sequences are SGHRS and YFSETQ.

This chain joins TRBV5-1 and TRBJ1-3, with TRBD1 as a possible D gene (6 bases). The TCR comes from a man aged 40-49 years who had recovered from COVID-19. The material sequenced was PBMCs or T cells enriched from blood (not recorded which). The CDR3 DNA follows: TGCGCCAGCAGCCCAGGGGCCTTTGGAAACACCATATATTTT. This translates into CASSPGAFGNTIYF.